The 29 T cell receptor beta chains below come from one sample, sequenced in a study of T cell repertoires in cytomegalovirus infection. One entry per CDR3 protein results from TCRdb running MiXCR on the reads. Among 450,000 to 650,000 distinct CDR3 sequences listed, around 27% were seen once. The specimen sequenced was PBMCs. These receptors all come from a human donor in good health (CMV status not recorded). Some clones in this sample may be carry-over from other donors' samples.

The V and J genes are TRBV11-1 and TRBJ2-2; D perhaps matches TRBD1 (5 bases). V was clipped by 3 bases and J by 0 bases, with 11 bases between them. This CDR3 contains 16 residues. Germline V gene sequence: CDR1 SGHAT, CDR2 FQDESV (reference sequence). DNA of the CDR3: TGTGCCAGCAGCTTGTGGGGCAGCTCGAACACCGGGGAGCTGTTTTTT. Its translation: CASSLWGSSNTGELFF.

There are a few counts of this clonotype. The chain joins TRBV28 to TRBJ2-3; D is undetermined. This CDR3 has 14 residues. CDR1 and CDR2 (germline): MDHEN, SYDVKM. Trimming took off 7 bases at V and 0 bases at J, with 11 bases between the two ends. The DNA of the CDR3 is TGTGCCAGCACCTTAGCAGGTAGCACAGATACGCAGTATTTT. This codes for CASTLAGSTDTQYF.

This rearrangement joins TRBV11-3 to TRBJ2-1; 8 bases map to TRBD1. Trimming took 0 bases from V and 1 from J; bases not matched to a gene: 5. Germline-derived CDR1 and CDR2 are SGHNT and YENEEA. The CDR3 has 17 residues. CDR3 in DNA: TGTGCCAGCAGCTTAGATCTCGGGACAGGATCCTACAATGAGCAGTTCTTC. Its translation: CASSLDLGTGSYNEQFF.

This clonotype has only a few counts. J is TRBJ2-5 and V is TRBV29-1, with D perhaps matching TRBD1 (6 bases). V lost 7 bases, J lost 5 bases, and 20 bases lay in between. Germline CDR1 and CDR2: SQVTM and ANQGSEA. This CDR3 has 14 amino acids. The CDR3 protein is CSASGETAAETQYF. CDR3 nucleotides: TGCAGCGCCTCAGGGGAAACTGCGGCTGAGACCCAGTACTTC.

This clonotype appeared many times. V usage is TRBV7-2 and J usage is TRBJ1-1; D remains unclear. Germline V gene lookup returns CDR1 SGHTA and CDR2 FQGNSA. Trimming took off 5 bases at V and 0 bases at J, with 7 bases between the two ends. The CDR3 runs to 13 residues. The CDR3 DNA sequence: TGTGCCAGCAGCCTACACATGAACACTGAAGCTTTCTTT. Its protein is CASSLHMNTEAFF.

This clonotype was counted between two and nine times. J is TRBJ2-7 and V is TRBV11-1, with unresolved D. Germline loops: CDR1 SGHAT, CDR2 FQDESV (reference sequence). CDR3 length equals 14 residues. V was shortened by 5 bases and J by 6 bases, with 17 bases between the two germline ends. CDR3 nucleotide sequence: TGTGCCAGCAGCCCACTACGGACCGGAGCCGAGCAGTACTTC. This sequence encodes CASSPLRTGAEQYF. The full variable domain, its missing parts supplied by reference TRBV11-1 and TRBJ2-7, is EAEVAQSPRYKITEKSQAVAFWCDPISGHATLYWYRQILGQGPELLVQFQDESVVDDSQLPKDRFSAERLKGVDSTLKIQPAELGDSAMYLCASSPLRTGAEQYFGPGTRLTVT.

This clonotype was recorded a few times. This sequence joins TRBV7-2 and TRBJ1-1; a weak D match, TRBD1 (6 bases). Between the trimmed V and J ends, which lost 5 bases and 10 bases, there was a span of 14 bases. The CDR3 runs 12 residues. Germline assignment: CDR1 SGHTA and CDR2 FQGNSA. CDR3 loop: CASSRDTRRAFF. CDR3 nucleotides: TGTGCCAGCAGCCGGGACACTCGTCGAGCTTTCTTT. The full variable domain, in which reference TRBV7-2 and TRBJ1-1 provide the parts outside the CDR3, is GAGVSQSPSNKVTEKGKDVELRCDPISGHTALYWYRQSLGQGLEFLIYFQGNSAPDKSGLPSDRFSAERTGGSVSTLTIQRTQQEDSAVYLCASSRDTRRAFFGQGTRLTVV.

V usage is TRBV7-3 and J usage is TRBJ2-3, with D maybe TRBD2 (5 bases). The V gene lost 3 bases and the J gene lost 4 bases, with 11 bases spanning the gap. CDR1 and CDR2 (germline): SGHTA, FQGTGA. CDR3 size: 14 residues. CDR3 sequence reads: CASSFGGSADTQYF. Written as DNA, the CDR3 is TGTGCCAGCAGCTTTGGTGGGAGTGCAGATACGCAGTATTTT.

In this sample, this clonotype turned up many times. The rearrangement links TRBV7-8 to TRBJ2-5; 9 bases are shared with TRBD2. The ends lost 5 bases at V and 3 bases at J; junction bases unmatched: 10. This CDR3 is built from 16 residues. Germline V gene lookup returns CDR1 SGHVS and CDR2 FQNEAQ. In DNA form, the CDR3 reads TGTGCCAGCAGCGGTGGGGCTAGCGGGAAAGAAGAGACCCAGTACTTC. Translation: CASSGGASGKEETQYF.

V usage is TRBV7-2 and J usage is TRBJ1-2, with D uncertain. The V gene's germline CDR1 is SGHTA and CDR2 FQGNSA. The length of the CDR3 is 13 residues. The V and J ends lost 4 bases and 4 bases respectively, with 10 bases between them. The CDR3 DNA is TGTGCCAGCAGCTCGGACGAGCGCTATGGCTACACCTTC. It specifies CASSSDERYGYTF. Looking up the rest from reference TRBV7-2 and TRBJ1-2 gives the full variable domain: GAGVSQSPSNKVTEKGKDVELRCDPISGHTALYWYRQSLGQGLEFLIYFQGNSAPDKSGLPSDRFSAERTGGSVSTLTIQRTQQEDSAVYLCASSSDERYGYTFGSGTRLTVV.

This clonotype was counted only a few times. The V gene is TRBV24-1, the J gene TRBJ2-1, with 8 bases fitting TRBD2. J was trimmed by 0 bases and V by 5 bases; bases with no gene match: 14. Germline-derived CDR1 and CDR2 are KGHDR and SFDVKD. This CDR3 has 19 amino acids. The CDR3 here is CATSATLATSGGSYNEQFF. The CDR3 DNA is TGTGCCACCAGTGCCACTCTAGCCACTAGCGGAGGCTCCTACAATGAGCAGTTCTTC.

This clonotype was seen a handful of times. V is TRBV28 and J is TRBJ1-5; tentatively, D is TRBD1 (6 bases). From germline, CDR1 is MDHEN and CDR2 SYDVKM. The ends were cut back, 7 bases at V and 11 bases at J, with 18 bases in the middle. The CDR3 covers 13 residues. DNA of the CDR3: TGTGCCAGCAATTGGGGGCCCTCTTGGGCCCAGCATTTT. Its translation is CASNWGPSWAQHF.

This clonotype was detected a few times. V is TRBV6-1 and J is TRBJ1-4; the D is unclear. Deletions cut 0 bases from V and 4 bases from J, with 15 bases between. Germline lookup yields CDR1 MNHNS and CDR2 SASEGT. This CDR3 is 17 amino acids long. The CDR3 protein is CASSEARGGRSNEKLFF. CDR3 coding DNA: TGTGCCAGCAGTGAAGCGCGTGGAGGCCGCAGTAATGAAAAACTGTTTTTT.

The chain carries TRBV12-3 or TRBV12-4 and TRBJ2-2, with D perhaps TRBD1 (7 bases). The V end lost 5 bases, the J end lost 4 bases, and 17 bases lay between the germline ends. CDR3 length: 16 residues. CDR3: CASSPRGTVTTGELFF. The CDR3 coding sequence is TGTGCCAGCAGTCCCCGCGGGACAGTGACCACCGGGGAGCTGTTTTTT.

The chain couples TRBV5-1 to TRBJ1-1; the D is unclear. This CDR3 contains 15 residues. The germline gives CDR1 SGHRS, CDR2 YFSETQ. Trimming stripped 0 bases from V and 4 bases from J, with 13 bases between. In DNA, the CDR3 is TGCGCCAGCAGCTTGGCGGCAGCCTTGAGCACTGAAGCTTTCTTT. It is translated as CASSLAAALSTEAFF.

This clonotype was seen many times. For the CDR3, the DNA is TGTGCCACCGCACAGGGCCGTGGGACTGAAGCTTTCTTT. Its protein is CATAQGRGTEAFF. The V and J genes are TRBV5-4 and TRBJ1-1, with D tentatively TRBD1 (6 bases). In germline, CDR1 is SGHNT, CDR2 YYREEE (reference sequence). The CDR3 totals 13 residues. Trimming stripped 9 bases from V and 5 bases from J, with 17 bases between. Based on the CDR3 plus reference TRBV5-4 and TRBJ1-1, the full variable domain is ETGVTQSPTHLIKTRGQQVTLRCSSQSGHNTVSWYQQALGQGPQFIFQYYREEENGRGNFPPRFSGLQFPNYSSELNVNALELDDSALYLCATAQGRGTEAFFGQGTRLTVV.

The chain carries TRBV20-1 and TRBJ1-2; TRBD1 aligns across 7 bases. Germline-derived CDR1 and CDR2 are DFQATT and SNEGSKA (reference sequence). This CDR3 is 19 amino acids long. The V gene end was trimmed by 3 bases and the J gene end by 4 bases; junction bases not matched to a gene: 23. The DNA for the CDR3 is TGCAGTGCTAGTGCGATATTGGGGACAGCTATTTCAGCGACCTATGGCTACACCTTC. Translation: CSASAILGTAISATYGYTF.

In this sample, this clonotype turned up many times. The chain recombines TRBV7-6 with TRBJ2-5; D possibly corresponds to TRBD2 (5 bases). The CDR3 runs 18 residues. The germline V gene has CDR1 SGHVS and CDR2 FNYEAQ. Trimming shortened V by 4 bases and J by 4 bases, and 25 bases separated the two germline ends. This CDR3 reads CASSSEIWGDLRRETQYF. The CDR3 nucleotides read TGTGCCAGCAGCTCCGAAATTTGGGGAGATCTCCGGCGAGAGACCCAGTACTTC.

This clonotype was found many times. DNA for the CDR3: TGTGCCAGCAGCTTAGACAGGGGTGGCACAGATACGCAGTATTTT. Its protein product is CASSLDRGGTDTQYF. J is TRBJ2-3 and V is TRBV7-6; TRBD1 aligns across 7 bases. This CDR3 is 15 amino acids long. The junction had 2 bases not matched to a gene; V was cut back by 1 base and J by 1 base. Germline CDR1 reads SGHVS; CDR2 reads FNYEAQ.

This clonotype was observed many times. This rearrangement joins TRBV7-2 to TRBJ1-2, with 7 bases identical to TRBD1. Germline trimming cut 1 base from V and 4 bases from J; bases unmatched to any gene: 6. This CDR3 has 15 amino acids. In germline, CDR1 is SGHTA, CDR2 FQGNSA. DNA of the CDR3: TGTGCCAGCAGCTTAGGACAGGGAGTAGCCTATGGCTACACCTTC. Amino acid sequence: CASSLGQGVAYGYTF.

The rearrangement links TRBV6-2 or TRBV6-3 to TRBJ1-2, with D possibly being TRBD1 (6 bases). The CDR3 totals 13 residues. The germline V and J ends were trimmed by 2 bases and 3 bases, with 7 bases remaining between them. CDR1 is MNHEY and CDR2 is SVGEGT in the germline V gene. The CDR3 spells CASSYNRDYGYTF. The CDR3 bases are TGTGCCAGCAGTTACAACAGGGACTATGGCTACACCTTC.

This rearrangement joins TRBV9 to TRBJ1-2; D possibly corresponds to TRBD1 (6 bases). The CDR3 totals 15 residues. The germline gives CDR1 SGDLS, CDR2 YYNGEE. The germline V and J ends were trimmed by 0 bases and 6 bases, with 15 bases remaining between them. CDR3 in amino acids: CASSVGGGRSDGYTF. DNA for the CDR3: TGTGCCAGCAGCGTAGGCGGGGGGCGCTCGGATGGCTACACCTTC.

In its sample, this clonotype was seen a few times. CDR3: CASSPDRGINQPQHF. The CDR3, as DNA: TGTGCCAGCAGTCCAGACAGGGGGATCAATCAGCCCCAGCATTTT. This sequence joins TRBV12-3 or TRBV12-4 and TRBJ1-5, with 9 bases aligning to TRBD1. The CDR3 extends over 15 amino acids. Trimming cost V 5 bases and J 3 bases; bases outside gene matches: 5.

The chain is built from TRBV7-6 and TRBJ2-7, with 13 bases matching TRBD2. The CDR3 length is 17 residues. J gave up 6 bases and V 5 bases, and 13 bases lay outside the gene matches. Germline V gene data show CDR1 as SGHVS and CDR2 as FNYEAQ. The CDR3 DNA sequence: TGTGCCAGCAGCCCTCCTAGACTAGCGGGAGGTCTCTGCGAGCAGTACGTC. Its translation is CASSPPRLAGGLCEQYV.

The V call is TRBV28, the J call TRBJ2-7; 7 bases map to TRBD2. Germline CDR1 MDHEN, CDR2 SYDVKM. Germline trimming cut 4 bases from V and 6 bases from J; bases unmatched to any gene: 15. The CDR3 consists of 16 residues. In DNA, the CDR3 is TGTGCCAGCAGTTCGAGTGGGGCGGGAGTTACGGCCGAGCAGTACTTC. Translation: CASSSSGAGVTAEQYF.

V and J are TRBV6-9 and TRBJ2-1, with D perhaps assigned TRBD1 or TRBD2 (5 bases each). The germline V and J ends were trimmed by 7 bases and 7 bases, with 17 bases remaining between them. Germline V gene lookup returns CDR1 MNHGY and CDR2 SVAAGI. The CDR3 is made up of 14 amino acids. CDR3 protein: CASTGYYGGNEQFF. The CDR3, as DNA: TGTGCCAGCACCGGATACTATGGGGGAAATGAGCAGTTCTTC.

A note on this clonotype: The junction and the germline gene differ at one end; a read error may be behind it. CDR3 region: CASSLTSGSLSSEQFF. The CDR3 DNA reads as TGTGCTAGCAGCTTAACTAGCGGGAGTCTCTCAAGCGAGCAGTTCTTC. The rearrangement joins TRBV7-7 to TRBJ2-1; 11 nucleotides match TRBD2. The CDR3 length is 16 residues. Germline V gives CDR1 SSHAT, CDR2 FNYEAQ (reference sequence).

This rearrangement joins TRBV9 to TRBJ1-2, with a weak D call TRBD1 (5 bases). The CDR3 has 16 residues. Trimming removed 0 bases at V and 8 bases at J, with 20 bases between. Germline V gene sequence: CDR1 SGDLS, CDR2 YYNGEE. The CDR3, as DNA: TGTGCCAGCAGCGTAGAAGGGGTCAATACCCTGTCGGGCTACACCTTC. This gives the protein CASSVEGVNTLSGYTF.

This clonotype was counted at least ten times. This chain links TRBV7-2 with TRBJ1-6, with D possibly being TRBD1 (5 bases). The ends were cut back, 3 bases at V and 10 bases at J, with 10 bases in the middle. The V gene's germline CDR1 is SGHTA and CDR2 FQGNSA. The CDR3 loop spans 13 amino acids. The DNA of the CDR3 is TGTGCCAGCAGCTTGACCCGGGACTCACCCCTCCACTTT. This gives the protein CASSLTRDSPLHF.